This T cell receptor beta chain appears in the sequencing data of a study of blood T cells in healthy people across ages. A second PCR, run for roughly 7 to 11 cycles, used a sample-barcoded 5' primer plus a J-beta primer mix. Each CDR3 protein gets one entry after TCRdb re-called the 5' RACE reads with MiXCR. The table has 850,000 or so distinct CDR3 sequences, less than 35% seen once. This clonotype has a single count. Germline V gives CDR1 LNHDA, CDR2 SQIVND (reference sequence). The CDR3 runs to 14 residues. The V end lost 5 bases, the J end lost 8 bases, and 18 bases lay between the germline ends.

The specimen sequenced was blood. This TCR derives from a woman of 80 years or more in good health. J is TRBJ2-5 and V is TRBV19; a possible D gene is TRBD1 (5 bases). CDR3 bases: TGTGCCAGTAGTCCCGGACATGTAGAAGGAACCCAGTACTTC. It translates to CASSPGHVEGTQYF.